This T cell receptor (beta chain) stems from a study of radiation and T cells in renal cell carcinoma. Notes on the study in general: In blood, top tumor clones expanded by 2 weeks, shrinking by 4.

Libraries were prepared by immunoSEQ multiplex PCR; TCRdb keeps only in-frame clonotypes and omits some of them. The sample lists about 86,000 clones, around 81% occurring once. Time point specified: blood 4 weeks post-SBRT, at nephrectomy. As to treatment: 15 Gy SBRT to primary tumor, nephrectomy 4 weeks later. Nephrectomy followed 15 Gy stereotactic body radiation by 4 weeks. As for this clone: Its target is unknown.

Germline V gives CDR1 SGHRS, CDR2 YFSETQ. V shed 4 bases, J shed 1 base, and the junction held 6 bases outside the gene matches. CDR3 length: 15 residues. This chain connects TRBV5-1 to TRBJ2-5, with TRBD2 matching over 8 bases. The TCR was taken from a middle-aged man with renal cell carcinoma. The source material was blood, sampled from a patient whose treatment included radiotherapy and nephrectomy. The CDR3 protein is CASSLSGSGQETQYF. The CDR3 DNA sequence: TGCGCCAGCAGCCTGAGCGGGAGTGGCCAAGAGACCCAGTACTTC.